This section outlines one TCR beta chain sequence together with its context. The table came from immunoSEQ multiplex PCR; TCRdb's copy has only in-frame clones and leaves some out. The data contain tens of thousands of clones, roughly 90% of them seen just once; the ten biggest clones take up roughly 1.7%. The CDR3 spans 12 residues. Germline CDR1 is SQVTM and CDR2 is ANQGSEA. Trimming stripped 7 bases from V and 3 bases from J, with 12 bases between. The sample originates from a study of T cell changes during pregnancy in multiple sclerosis. This chain uses TRBV29-1 with TRBJ1-1; D is perhaps TRBD1 (6 bases). The sample consisted of peripheral blood, taken in the first trimester of pregnancy. The TCR was taken from a female donor with multiple sclerosis, enrolled in a pregnancy study. CDR3 bases: TGCAGCGGATGGGACATAGACACTGAAGCTTTCTTT. Amino acid sequence: CSGWDIDTEAFF.